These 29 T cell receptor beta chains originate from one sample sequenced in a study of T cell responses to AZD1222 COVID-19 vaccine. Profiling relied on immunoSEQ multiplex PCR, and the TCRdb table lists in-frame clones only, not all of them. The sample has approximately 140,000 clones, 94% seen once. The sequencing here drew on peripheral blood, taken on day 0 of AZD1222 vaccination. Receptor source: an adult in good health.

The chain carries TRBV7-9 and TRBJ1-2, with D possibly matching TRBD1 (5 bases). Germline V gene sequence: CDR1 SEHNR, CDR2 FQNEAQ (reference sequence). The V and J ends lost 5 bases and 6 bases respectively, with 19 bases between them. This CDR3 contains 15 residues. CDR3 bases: TGTGCCAGCAGCCAGCCGGAGGGGTTGACTAATGGCTACACCTTC. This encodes CASSQPEGLTNGYTF.

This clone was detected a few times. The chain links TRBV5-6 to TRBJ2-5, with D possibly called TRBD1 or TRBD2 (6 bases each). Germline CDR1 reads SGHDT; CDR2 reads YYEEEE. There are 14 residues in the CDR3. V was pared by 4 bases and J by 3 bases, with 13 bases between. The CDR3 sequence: CASSHEGGEETQYF. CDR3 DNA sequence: TGTGCCAGCAGCCACGAGGGGGGCGAAGAGACCCAGTACTTC.

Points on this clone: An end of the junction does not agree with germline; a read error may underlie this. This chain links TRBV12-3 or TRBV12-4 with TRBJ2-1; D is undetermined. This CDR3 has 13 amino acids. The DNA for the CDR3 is TGTGCCAGCAGTTTGTCCTCCTTCAATGAGCAGTTCTTC. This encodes CASSLSSFNEQFF.

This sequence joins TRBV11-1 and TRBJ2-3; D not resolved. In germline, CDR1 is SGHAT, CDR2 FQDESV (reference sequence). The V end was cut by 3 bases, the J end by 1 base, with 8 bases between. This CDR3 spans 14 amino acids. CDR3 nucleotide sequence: TGTGCCAGCAGCTTGGACGGCCGCACAGATACGCAGTATTTT. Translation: CASSLDGRTDTQYF.

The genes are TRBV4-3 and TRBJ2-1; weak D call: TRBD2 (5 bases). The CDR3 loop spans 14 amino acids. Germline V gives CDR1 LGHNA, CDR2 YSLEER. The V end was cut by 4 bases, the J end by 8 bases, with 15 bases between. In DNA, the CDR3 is TGCGCCAGCAGCCCCCGAGGGTTCAACGATGAGCAGTTCTTC. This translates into CASSPRGFNDEQFF.

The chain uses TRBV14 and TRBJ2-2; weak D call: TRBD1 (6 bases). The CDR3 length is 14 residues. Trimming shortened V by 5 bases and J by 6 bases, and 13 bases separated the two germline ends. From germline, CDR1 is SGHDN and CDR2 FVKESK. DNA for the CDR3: TGTGCCAGCAGCATAGGAACAGGGTCCGGGGAGCTGTTTTTT. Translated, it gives CASSIGTGSGELFF.

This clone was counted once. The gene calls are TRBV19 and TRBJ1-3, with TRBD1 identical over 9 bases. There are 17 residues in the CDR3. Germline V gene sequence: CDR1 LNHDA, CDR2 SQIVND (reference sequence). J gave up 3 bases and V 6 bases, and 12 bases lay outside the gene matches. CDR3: CASRYRDRELYGNTIYF. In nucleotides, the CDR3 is TGTGCCAGTAGGTACCGGGACAGGGAGCTTTATGGAAACACCATATATTTT.

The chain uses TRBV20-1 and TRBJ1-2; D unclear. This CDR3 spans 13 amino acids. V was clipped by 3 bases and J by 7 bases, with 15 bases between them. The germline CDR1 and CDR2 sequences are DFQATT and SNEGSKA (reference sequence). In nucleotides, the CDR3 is TGCAGTGCTAGTCCCAGAAGGGTGGGTGGCTACACCTTC. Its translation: CSASPRRVGGYTF.

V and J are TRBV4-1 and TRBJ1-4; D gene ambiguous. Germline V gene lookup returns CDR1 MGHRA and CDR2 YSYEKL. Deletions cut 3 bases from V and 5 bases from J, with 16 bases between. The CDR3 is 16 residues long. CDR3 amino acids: CASSHSGGGPNEKLFF. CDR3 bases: TGCGCCAGCAGCCACAGTGGCGGCGGACCGAATGAAAAACTGTTTTTT.

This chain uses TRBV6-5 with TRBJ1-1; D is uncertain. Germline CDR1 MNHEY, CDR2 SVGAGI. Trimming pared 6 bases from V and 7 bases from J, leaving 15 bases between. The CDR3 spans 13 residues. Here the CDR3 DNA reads TGTGCCAGCAGCCGGGCTCGGTGGAGTGAAGCTTTCTTT. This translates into CASSRARWSEAFF.

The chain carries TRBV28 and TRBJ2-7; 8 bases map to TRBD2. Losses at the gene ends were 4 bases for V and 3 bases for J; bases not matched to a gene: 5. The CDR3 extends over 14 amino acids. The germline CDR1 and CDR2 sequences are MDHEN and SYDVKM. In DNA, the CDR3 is TGTGCCAGCAGTTCAGGACTAGCCGTCTACGAGCAGTACGTC. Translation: CASSSGLAVYEQYV.

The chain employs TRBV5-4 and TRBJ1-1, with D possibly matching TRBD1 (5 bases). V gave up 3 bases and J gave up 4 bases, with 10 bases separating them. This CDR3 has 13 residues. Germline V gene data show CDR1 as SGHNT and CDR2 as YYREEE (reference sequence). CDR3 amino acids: CASSSIGGTEAFF. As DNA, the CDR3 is TGTGCCAGCAGCTCCATTGGGGGCACTGAAGCTTTCTTT.

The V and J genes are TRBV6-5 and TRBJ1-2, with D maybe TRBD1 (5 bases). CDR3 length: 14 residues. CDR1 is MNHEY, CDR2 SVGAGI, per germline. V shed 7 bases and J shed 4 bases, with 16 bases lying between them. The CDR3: CASTHSGGGYGYTF. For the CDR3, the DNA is TGTGCCAGCACCCACTCGGGGGGTGGCTATGGCTACACCTTC.

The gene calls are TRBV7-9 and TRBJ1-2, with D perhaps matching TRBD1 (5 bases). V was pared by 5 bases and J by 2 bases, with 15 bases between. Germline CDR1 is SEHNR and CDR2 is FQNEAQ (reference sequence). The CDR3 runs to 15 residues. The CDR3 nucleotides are TGTGCCAGCAGCACCGAGGGGAACAGAAACTATGGCTACACCTTC. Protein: CASSTEGNRNYGYTF. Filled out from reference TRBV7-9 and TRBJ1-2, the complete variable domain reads DTGVSQNPRHKITKRGQNVTFRCDPISEHNRLYWYRQTLGQGPEFLTYFQNEAQLEKSRLLSDRFSAERPKGSFSTLEIQRTEQGDSAMYLCASSTEGNRNYGYTFGSGTRLTVV.

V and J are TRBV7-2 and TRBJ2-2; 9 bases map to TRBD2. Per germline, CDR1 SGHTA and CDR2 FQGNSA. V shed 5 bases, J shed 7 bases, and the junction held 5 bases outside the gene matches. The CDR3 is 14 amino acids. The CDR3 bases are TGTGCCAGCAGCCCGGGACTAGCAGGCGGGGAGCTGTTTTTT. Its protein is CASSPGLAGGELFF.

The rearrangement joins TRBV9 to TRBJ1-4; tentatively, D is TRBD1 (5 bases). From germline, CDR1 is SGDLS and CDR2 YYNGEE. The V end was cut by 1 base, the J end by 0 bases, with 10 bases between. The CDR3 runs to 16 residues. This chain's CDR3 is CASSVRGAATNEKLFF. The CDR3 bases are TGTGCCAGCAGCGTACGAGGGGCTGCAACTAATGAAAAACTGTTTTTT. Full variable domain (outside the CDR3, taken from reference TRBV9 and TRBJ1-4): DSGVTQTPKHLITATGQRVTLRCSPRSGDLSVYWYQQSLDQGLQFLIQYYNGEERAKGNILERFSAQQFPDLHSELNLSSLELGDSALYFCASSVRGAATNEKLFFGSGTQLSVL.

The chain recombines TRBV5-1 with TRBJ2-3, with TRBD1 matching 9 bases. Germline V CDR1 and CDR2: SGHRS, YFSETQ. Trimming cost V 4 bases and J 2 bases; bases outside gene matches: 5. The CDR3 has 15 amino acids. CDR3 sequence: CASSRTGVNTDTQYF. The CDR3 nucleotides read TGCGCCAGCAGCCGGACAGGGGTAAACACAGATACGCAGTATTTT.

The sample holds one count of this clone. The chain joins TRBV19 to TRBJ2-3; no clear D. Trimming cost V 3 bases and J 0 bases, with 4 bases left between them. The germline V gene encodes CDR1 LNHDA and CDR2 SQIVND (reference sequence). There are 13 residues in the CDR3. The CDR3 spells CASSIGSTDTQYF. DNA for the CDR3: TGTGCCAGTAGTATCGGGAGCACAGATACGCAGTATTTT.

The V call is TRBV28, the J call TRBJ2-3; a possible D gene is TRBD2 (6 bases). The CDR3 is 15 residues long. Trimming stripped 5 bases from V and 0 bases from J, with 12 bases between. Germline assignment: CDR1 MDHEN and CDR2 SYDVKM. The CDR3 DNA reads TGTGCCAGCAGTAAGACACTAGCTAGCACAGATACGCAGTATTTT. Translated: CASSKTLASTDTQYF.

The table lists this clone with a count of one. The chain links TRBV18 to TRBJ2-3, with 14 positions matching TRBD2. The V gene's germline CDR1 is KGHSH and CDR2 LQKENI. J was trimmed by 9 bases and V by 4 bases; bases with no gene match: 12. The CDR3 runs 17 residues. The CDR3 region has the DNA TGTGCCAGCTCACTTGGGACTAGCGGGAGTACCTTTGAGACGCAGTATTTT. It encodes CASSLGTSGSTFETQYF.

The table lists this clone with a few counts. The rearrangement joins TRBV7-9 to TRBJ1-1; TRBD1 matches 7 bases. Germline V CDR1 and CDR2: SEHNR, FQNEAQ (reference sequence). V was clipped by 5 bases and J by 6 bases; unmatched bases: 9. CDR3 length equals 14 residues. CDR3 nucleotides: TGTGCCAGCAGCGCGGACAGGCTTAGCGCTGAAGCTTTCTTT. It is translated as CASSADRLSAEAFF.

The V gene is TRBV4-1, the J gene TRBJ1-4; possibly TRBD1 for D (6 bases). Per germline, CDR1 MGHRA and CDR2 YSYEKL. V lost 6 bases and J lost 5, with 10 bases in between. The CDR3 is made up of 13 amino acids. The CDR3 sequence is CASSMQGNEKLFF. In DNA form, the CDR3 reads TGCGCCAGCAGTATGCAGGGGAATGAAAAACTGTTTTTT.

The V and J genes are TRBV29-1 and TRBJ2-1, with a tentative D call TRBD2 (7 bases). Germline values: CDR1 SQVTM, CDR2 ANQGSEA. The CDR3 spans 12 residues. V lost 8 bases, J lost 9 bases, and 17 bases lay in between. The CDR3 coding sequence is TGCAGCCAAAAACGGGGGGCGGGTGAGCAGTTCTTC. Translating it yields CSQKRGAGEQFF.

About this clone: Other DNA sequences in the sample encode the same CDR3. This CDR3 reads CASSLGRNYGYTF. The DNA for the CDR3 is TGTGCCAGCAGTTTAGGCAGGAACTATGGCTACACCTTC. The rearrangement links TRBV12-3 or TRBV12-4 to TRBJ1-2; D gene unclear. V lost 1 base, J lost 2 bases, and 5 bases lay in between. The CDR3 contains 13 residues.

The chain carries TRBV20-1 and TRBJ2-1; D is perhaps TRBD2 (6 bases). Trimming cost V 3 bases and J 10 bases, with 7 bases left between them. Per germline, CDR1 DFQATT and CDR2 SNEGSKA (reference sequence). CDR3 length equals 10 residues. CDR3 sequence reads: CSASRGEQFF. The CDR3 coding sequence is TGCAGTGCTAGCCGGGGGGAGCAGTTCTTC.

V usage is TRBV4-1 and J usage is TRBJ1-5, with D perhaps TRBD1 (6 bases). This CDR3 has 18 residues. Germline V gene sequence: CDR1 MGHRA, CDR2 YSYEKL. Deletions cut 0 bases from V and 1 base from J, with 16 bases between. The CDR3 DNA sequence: TGCGCCAGCAGCCAAGAGGGGGGGCTGGGAAGAAGCAATCAGCCCCAGCATTTT. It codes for CASSQEGGLGRSNQPQHF.

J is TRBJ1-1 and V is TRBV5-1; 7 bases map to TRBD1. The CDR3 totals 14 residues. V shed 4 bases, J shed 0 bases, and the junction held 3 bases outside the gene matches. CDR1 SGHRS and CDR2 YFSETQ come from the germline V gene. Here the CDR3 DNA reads TGCGCCAGCAGCCGGGACAGTATGAACACTGAAGCTTTCTTT. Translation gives CASSRDSMNTEAFF.

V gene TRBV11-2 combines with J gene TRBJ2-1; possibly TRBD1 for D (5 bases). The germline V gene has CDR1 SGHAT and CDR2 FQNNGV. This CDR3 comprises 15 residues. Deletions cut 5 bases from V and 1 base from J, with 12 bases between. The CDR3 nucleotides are TGTGCCAGCAGCCAAGGCCCAGGGTCCTACAATGAGCAGTTCTTC. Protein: CASSQGPGSYNEQFF.

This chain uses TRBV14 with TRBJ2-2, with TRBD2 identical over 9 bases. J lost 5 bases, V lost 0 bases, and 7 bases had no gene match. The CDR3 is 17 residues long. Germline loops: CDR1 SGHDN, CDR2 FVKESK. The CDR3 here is CASSQDSTSGLTGELFF. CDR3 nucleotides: TGTGCCAGCAGCCAAGATTCGACTAGCGGACTTACCGGGGAGCTGTTTTTT.